This T cell receptor (beta chain) is from a study of beta chain features in type 1 diabetes (dated by TCRdb to 2017 to 2018). With respect to the entire study: Patients and healthy donors did not differ in mean age, gender distribution, total cell number or subset yield. A total of 90 million to 140 million sorted cells were examined across all samples, and RNA yield correlated strongly with the number of cells per subset. Whereas all 30 or so donors provided naive and central memory subsets, regulatory and stem cell-like memory subsets were isolated from just 8 patients and about 8 healthy donors. In the study, TCRB repertoires of sorted circulating CD4+ T cell subsets from recently diagnosed type 1 diabetes patients were compared with those of matched healthy donors. Results and caveats for the whole study, not just this receptor: A moderate but significant shortening of TCRB CDR3 length was observed in type 1 diabetes patients in all four CD4+ subsets. Shorter templates might be favored by PCR, yet because patient and control samples were amplified and corrected together, any such skew would affect both groups equally. Naive, central memory and regulatory TCRB repertoires appeared more similar among patients than among healthy donors. Fewer insertions and more nucleotide deletions at VDJ recombination sites were observed in patients with type 1 diabetes, implying thymic rearrangement abnormalities. Because small numbers of individuals were included in the HLA sub-analyses, any influence of HLA type on TCRB rearrangement was left unresolved. Because cDNA was sequenced instead of genomic DNA, activated cells with high expression could be over-represented, although the groups did not differ in activation or CD3 levels.

CDR1 and CDR2, per the germline V gene, are LGHNA and YSLEER. The CDR3 numbers 18 residues from cysteine through phenylalanine. Solely the CDR3 DNA is kept, with 54 bases framed from the first base. The germline V end is reduced by 1 base and the J end by 6 bases; junction bases left unmatched: 12. This clone was detected only a few times. This clone's antigen is unknown. Per-nucleotide qualities are absent, and no much larger clonotype sits a single base away. All of the isolated RNA was reverse transcribed with the High Capacity cDNA Reverse Transcription Kit, so expressed TCRB transcripts were sequenced. Deep immunoSEQ sequencing was performed on naive, central memory and regulatory T cell samples, with an average of approximately 4 million total reads per sample. Sorted cells were lysed in RLT buffer and RNA was extracted with DNase-treated RNeasy Micro or Mini kits, depending on cell number. Each cell subset was processed on its own to prevent cross-contamination, while patient and healthy donor samples were processed together. The immunoSEQ multiplex PCR was used to amplify TCRB sequences from cDNA, generating 87-bp fragments that spanned the CDR3 region. Amplicons were sequenced on the Illumina HiSeq platform. On the study's bioinformatics: Synthetic template baselines were used to correct PCR bias computationally, reads within Hamming distance 2 were collapsed together, and singletons that could not be merged were discarded. Reads were aligned against IMGT so that V, D and J genes, CDR3 length and insertions or deletions at six rearrangement sites could be assigned. Within each subset, clonotype counts were normalized to the number of sorted cells before true diversity and Gini coefficients were calculated with the tcR R package. The overlap coefficient, calculated on TCRB nucleotide sequences, was used to measure repertoire sharing. This is the immuneACCESS table as TCRdb keeps it, with only in-frame sequences that have V and J called. A part of the clones is gone; compared with another copy, unresolved V genes explain less than half, and the rest is unexplained. V and J calls and clone size are given by that table; D and trimming were obtained from the DNA. Recorded for this sample are 300,000 to 400,000 clones; over 8.5% of them occurred a single time. The ten largest clones add up to about 0.63% of the sample.

A single peripheral blood draw of about 116 mL on average was collected from each donor into heparinised tubes. Using a panel that included CD45RO, CCR7, CD25, CD127, CD95 and CD27, naive, central memory, regulatory and stem cell-like memory CD4+ T cells were sorted on a BD FACSAria II. Every sorted population had a purity above 95%. PBMCs were separated immediately by Lymphoprep density gradient centrifugation and were stained directly, without being cultured. So that batch effects would be minimized, each experiment stained and sorted samples in pairs, pairing one healthy donor with one patient. Here the chain combines TRBV4-3 and TRBJ2-4; TRBD2 agrees with 10 junctional bases. The material sequenced was central memory CD4+ T cells from blood. The TCR comes from a young man with type 1 diabetes. For the CDR3, the sequence is CASSQVGSGRRVSNIQYF. The sequenced DNA: TGCGCCAGCAGCCAAGTTGGTAGCGGGAGGAGGGTTTCAAACATTCAGTACTTC.